One sample yielded the 28 T cell receptor beta chains listed below, sequenced in a study of cytomegalovirus exposure and HLA in healthy donors (dated by TCRdb to between 2016 and 2019). Preparation of the library involved the immunoSEQ multiplex PCR assay. The table was pulled from immuneACCESS by TCRdb, which kept in-frame rearrangements only. Such tables lose some clones; where checked, under half of the loss comes from unresolved V genes, and the rest has no known cause. The sample records hundreds of thousands of clones, roughly 87% of which are singletons. Jointly, the top ten make up about 2% of the sample. Sequenced material: PBMCs. These receptors were obtained from a woman aged 18-29 years in good health and CMV-seropositive.

This chain links TRBV25-1 with TRBJ1-5, with D perhaps matching TRBD1 (6 bases). Germline loops: CDR1 MGHDK, CDR2 SYGVNS. Between the trimmed V and J ends, which lost 1 base and 0 bases, there was a span of 10 bases. This CDR3 is 16 amino acids long. CDR3 amino acids: CASSESRTDSNQPQHF. The CDR3 DNA follows: TGTGCCAGCAGTGAATCTCGGACAGATAGCAATCAGCCCCAGCATTTT.

The rearrangement links TRBV7-9 to TRBJ2-5; TRBD1 agrees at 7 bases. After removal of 2 bases from V and 7 bases from J, the junction contained 4 bases not matched to a gene. This CDR3 has 13 amino acids. The germline CDR1 and CDR2 sequences are SEHNR and FQNEAQ (reference sequence). Here the CDR3 reads CASSLRGQGTQYF. CDR3 bases: TGTGCCAGCAGCTTAAGGGGGCAGGGGACCCAGTACTTC.

The chain couples TRBV2 to TRBJ1-1; D gene unclear. Germline assignment: CDR1 SNHLY and CDR2 FYNNEI. This CDR3 is built from 15 residues. V was cut by 1 base and J by 0 bases, with 9 bases left in between. CDR3 nucleotides: TGTGCCAGCAGTGAAGATGTGGCCATGAACACTGAAGCTTTCTTT. Amino acids: CASSEDVAMNTEAFF.

This clone was seen a few times. A much bigger clone sits one base away, suggesting this may be a read error. The chain uses TRBV2 and TRBJ1-1; D is unresolved. From germline, CDR1 is SNHLY and CDR2 FYNNEI. With 4 bases removed from V and 0 bases from J, the gap between germline ends came to 6 bases. This CDR3 comprises 13 residues. The CDR3: CASSGGLNTEAFF. CDR3 in DNA: TGTGCCAGCAGTGGCGGGTTGAACACTGAAGCTTTCTTT.

The V and J genes are TRBV27 and TRBJ1-4; a possible D gene is TRBD1 (5 bases). CDR1 MNHEY and CDR2 SMNVEV come from the germline V gene (reference sequence). V lost 2 bases to trimming and J lost 10 bases, with 14 bases between them. CDR3 length: 14 residues. The CDR3 reads CASSLTVGGGKLFF. In nucleotides, the CDR3 is TGTGCCAGCAGTTTAACGGTCGGGGGGGGAAAACTGTTTTTT.

The chain joins TRBV28 to TRBJ2-7, with unresolved D. The germline V and J ends were trimmed by 7 bases and 0 bases, with 10 bases remaining between them. The CDR3 is 13 amino acids. Germline V gene sequence: CDR1 MDHEN, CDR2 SYDVKM. The CDR3 nucleotides are TGTGCCAGCATGACACCCTCCTCCTACGAGCAGTACTTC. Translated, it gives CASMTPSSYEQYF.

The gene calls are TRBV9 and TRBJ2-3; 11 bases are shared with TRBD2. V dropped 3 bases and J dropped 10; count of bases not matched to a gene: 22. The CDR3 loop spans 19 amino acids. Germline CDR1 is SGDLS and CDR2 is YYNGEE. The CDR3 DNA sequence: TGTGCCAGCAGCGCCTCGGTAGGACTAGCGGGCCTCTCCGGGTTGGCGCAGTATTTT. Its translation: CASSASVGLAGLSGLAQYF. Based on the CDR3 plus reference TRBV9 and TRBJ2-3, the full variable domain is DSGVTQTPKHLITATGQRVTLRCSPRSGDLSVYWYQQSLDQGLQFLIQYYNGEERAKGNILERFSAQQFPDLHSELNLSSLELGDSALYFCASSASVGLAGLSGLAQYFGPGTRLTVL.

The rearrangement joins TRBV5-1 to TRBJ2-1; TRBD1 matches 8 bases. Germline V gene lookup returns CDR1 SGHRS and CDR2 YFSETQ. This CDR3 comprises 15 residues. V gave up 0 bases and J gave up 2 bases; unmatched junction bases: 1. CDR3 region: CASSLAQGAYNEQFF. DNA for the CDR3: TGCGCCAGCAGCTTGGCACAGGGGGCCTACAATGAGCAGTTCTTC.

V and J are TRBV5-1 and TRBJ2-3; 13 nucleotides match TRBD2. V was pared by 1 base and J by 5 bases, with 1 base of the junction left unmatched. The CDR3 consists of 15 residues. Germline loops: CDR1 SGHRS, CDR2 YFSETQ. As DNA, the CDR3 is TGCGCCAGCAGCTTGACTAGCGGGAGGGGAGATACGCAGTATTTT. Its translation: CASSLTSGRGDTQYF.

The V gene is TRBV27, the J gene TRBJ1-1, with a possible D match to TRBD1 (5 bases). This CDR3 contains 13 residues. Germline V lookup: CDR1 MNHEY, CDR2 SMNVEV (reference sequence). Between the trimmed V and J ends, which lost 5 bases and 1 base, there was a span of 8 bases. The CDR3 spells CASSIDRNTEAFF. The CDR3 DNA sequence: TGTGCCAGCAGTATTGACAGGAACACTGAAGCTTTCTTT.

This chain joins TRBV19 and TRBJ1-1; 7 bases map to TRBD1. Unmatched junction bases numbered 3, after V lost 4 bases and J lost 7 bases. Germline loops: CDR1 LNHDA, CDR2 SQIVND (reference sequence). CDR3 length: 12 residues. CDR3 sequence (DNA): TGTGCCAGTAGTACAGGGACAGTTGAAGCTTTCTTT. The encoded protein is CASSTGTVEAFF.

The genes are TRBV13 and TRBJ2-3, with D tentatively TRBD2 (6 bases). The CDR3 runs to 16 residues. Trimming left V 5 bases short and J 0 bases short, with 15 bases between. Germline V lookup: CDR1 PRHDT, CDR2 FYEKMQ (reference sequence). DNA of the CDR3: TGTGCCAGCAGCCCCGACGCGGGACCCAGCACAGATACGCAGTATTTT. Its protein product is CASSPDAGPSTDTQYF.

The chain combines TRBV19 with TRBJ2-7; TRBD2 might be the D (5 bases). The V gene lost 4 bases and the J gene lost 2 bases, with 15 bases spanning the gap. Looked up from germline, CDR1 is LNHDA and CDR2 is SQIVND (reference sequence). The CDR3 length is 15 residues. The CDR3 region is CASSNLRADTYEQYF. For the CDR3, the DNA is TGTGCCAGTAGTAATTTGAGGGCAGATACCTACGAGCAGTACTTC.

This chain connects TRBV19 to TRBJ1-5; TRBD1 matches 7 bases. The ends lost 10 bases at V and 0 bases at J; junction bases unmatched: 18. The CDR3 is made up of 18 amino acids. Germline CDR1 is LNHDA and CDR2 is SQIVND (reference sequence). The CDR3 loop reads CATTATGLFSGSNQPQHF. In DNA form, the CDR3 reads TGTGCCACCACTGCGACAGGGCTCTTCTCTGGTAGCAATCAGCCCCAGCATTTT.

V gene TRBV15 combines with J gene TRBJ2-7; D gene unclear. The CDR3 sequence is 14 residues long. Germline CDR1 is LNHNV and CDR2 is YYDKDF (reference sequence). V gave up 0 bases and J gave up 2 bases, with 8 bases separating them. The CDR3 region is CATSRDLSAYEQYF. In nucleotides, the CDR3 is TGTGCCACCAGCAGAGATCTAAGTGCCTACGAGCAGTACTTC.

This chain links TRBV2 with TRBJ2-7; tentatively, D is TRBD1 (5 bases). CDR1 is SNHLY and CDR2 is FYNNEI in the germline V gene. The CDR3 has 15 amino acids. V was trimmed by 7 bases and J by 0 bases, leaving 16 bases between them. The CDR3 sequence is CASTMNRYPSYEQYF. CDR3 nucleotides: TGTGCCAGCACCATGAACAGGTACCCCTCCTACGAGCAGTACTTC. Looking up the rest from reference TRBV2 and TRBJ2-7 gives the full variable domain: EPEVTQTPSHQVTQMGQEVILRCVPISNHLYFYWYRQILGQKVEFLVSFYNNEISEKSEIFDDQFSVERPDGSNFTLKIRSTKLEDSAMYFCASTMNRYPSYEQYFGPGTRLTVT.

The chain has TRBV7-6 and TRBJ2-2; TRBD2 aligns across 7 bases. Trimming cost V 4 bases and J 3 bases; bases outside gene matches: 17. Germline-derived CDR1 and CDR2 are SGHVS and FNYEAQ. The CDR3 is 19 amino acids. For the CDR3, the DNA is TGTGCCAGCAGCTCCGGAAACTGGGGGAGGGGCGCTCACACCGGGGAGCTGTTTTTT. Protein: CASSSGNWGRGAHTGELFF.

The chain recombines TRBV7-2 with TRBJ2-5; TRBD2 agrees at 12 bases. The CDR3 loop spans 17 amino acids. V trimming: 4 bases; J trimming: 2 bases; junction bases outside the gene matches: 8. CDR1 and CDR2 (germline): SGHTA, FQGNSA. In DNA form, the CDR3 reads TGTGCCAGCAGCTCACCTAGCGGGAGGGCCGGGCAAGAGACCCAGTACTTC. This gives the protein CASSSPSGRAGQETQYF.

The chain combines TRBV15 with TRBJ2-2; perhaps TRBD2 as D (5 bases). Trimming took off 3 bases at V and 5 bases at J, with 7 bases between the two ends. This CDR3 contains 13 residues. Germline V CDR1 and CDR2: LNHNV, YYDKDF (reference sequence). CDR3 in amino acids: CATSRSGTGELFF. The CDR3 DNA is TGTGCCACCAGCAGGTCGGGGACCGGGGAGCTGTTTTTT. The whole variable domain, remainder taken from reference TRBV15 and TRBJ2-2, is DAMVIQNPRYQVTQFGKPVTLSCSQTLNHNVMYWYQQKSSQAPKLLFHYYDKDFNNEADTPDNFQSRRPNTSFCFLDIRSPGLGDTAMYLCATSRSGTGELFFGEGSRLTVL.

The genes are TRBV2 and TRBJ1-1; D is unclear. This CDR3 has 15 amino acids. Germline assignment: CDR1 SNHLY and CDR2 FYNNEI. Trimming stripped 9 bases from V and 0 bases from J, with 17 bases between. The CDR3 here is CASYDGGSLNTEAFF. The DNA for the CDR3 is TGTGCCAGTTACGACGGTGGGAGCTTGAACACTGAAGCTTTCTTT.

The chain carries TRBV6-1 and TRBJ1-5; TRBD1 aligns across 8 bases. The CDR3 is 16 residues long. V lost 3 bases, J lost 2 bases, and 6 bases stayed unmatched. CDR1 and CDR2 (germline): MNHNS, SASEGT. The DNA of the CDR3 is TGTGCCAGCAGTGATCGGACAGGGTGGGGCAATCAGCCCCAGCATTTT. Its protein product is CASSDRTGWGNQPQHF.

This clone was counted once. The V gene is TRBV4-1, the J gene TRBJ1-5, with a weak D call TRBD1 (6 bases). V was cut by 1 base and J by 0 bases, with 10 bases left in between. The CDR3 runs 16 residues. Germline assignment: CDR1 MGHRA and CDR2 YSYEKL. CDR3 sequence (DNA): TGCGCCAGCAGCCAAGTCCCAGGGGTTAGCAATCAGCCCCAGCATTTT. Its protein product is CASSQVPGVSNQPQHF.

This clone was recorded at least ten times. CDR3 sequence: CSVGQGATEAFF. The CDR3 region has the DNA TGCAGCGTTGGACAGGGGGCCACTGAAGCTTTCTTT. V is TRBV29-1 and J is TRBJ1-1, with TRBD1 matching 10 bases. Losses at the gene ends were 4 bases for V and 4 bases for J; bases not matched to a gene: 0. Germline CDR1 SQVTM, CDR2 ANQGSEA. This CDR3 is 12 amino acids long.

The V gene is TRBV11-2, the J gene TRBJ2-7; D remains unclear. Looked up from germline, CDR1 is SGHAT and CDR2 is FQNNGV. The CDR3 is made up of 13 amino acids. The V gene lost 3 bases and the J gene lost 0 bases, with 6 bases spanning the gap. The CDR3: CASSFVNSYEQYF. DNA of the CDR3: TGTGCCAGCAGCTTTGTCAACTCCTACGAGCAGTACTTC.

The rearrangement uses TRBV2 and TRBJ2-7; D perhaps matches TRBD1 (6 bases). The V end lost 6 bases, the J end lost 4 bases, and 10 bases lay between the germline ends. CDR1 SNHLY and CDR2 FYNNEI come from the germline V gene. The CDR3 has 12 amino acids. The chain's CDR3 is CASSRGTYEQYF. For the CDR3, the DNA is TGTGCCAGCAGCAGGGGTACTTACGAGCAGTACTTC.

V and J are TRBV15 and TRBJ2-3; D gene unclear. Per germline, CDR1 LNHNV and CDR2 YYDKDF (reference sequence). This CDR3 contains 14 residues. V was pared by 5 bases and J by 4 bases, with 13 bases between. In DNA, the CDR3 is TGTGCCACCAGCTTGGATCCCGGAGCAGATACGCAGTATTTT. It codes for CATSLDPGADTQYF.

The rearrangement joins TRBV6-5 to TRBJ2-2, with D unclear. V gave up 5 bases and J gave up 5 bases, with 9 bases separating them. The length of the CDR3 is 13 residues. Germline lookup yields CDR1 MNHEY and CDR2 SVGAGI. The CDR3 spells CASSASPTGELFF. CDR3 DNA sequence: TGTGCCAGCAGTGCTAGTCCTACCGGGGAGCTGTTTTTT.

This sequence joins TRBV4-2 and TRBJ2-3; perhaps TRBD2 as D (7 bases). Trimming left V 0 bases short and J 2 bases short, with 21 bases between. Germline loops: CDR1 LGHNA, CDR2 YNFKEQ. The CDR3 sequence is 19 residues long. The CDR3 bases are TGTGCCAGCAGCCAAGAAGGGGGTCGGGCTAGCGGCTTCACAGATACGCAGTATTTT. This translates into CASSQEGGRASGFTDTQYF.